This TCR beta chain was sequenced for a study of OX40 agonist ivuxolimab in advanced cancers. Across the whole study: At 75% to 90% male, the cohort had a mean age of about 60 years, ranging from roughly 20 to 80. Eligibility rules accepted prior anti-PD-1, anti-PD-L1 or anti-CTLA-4 therapy, and over 35% had some. Three patients, one with hepatocellular carcinoma and two with cutaneous melanoma, achieved partial responses.

This CDR3 is built from 15 residues. Deletions cut 0 bases from V and 9 bases from J, with 15 bases between. Germline V gives CDR1 LGHNA, CDR2 YSLEER. The protocol was immunoSEQ multiplex PCR, while the TCRdb copy is restricted to in-frame clones and leaves out a portion. Among some 60,000 clones listed, about 89% were seen once. Systemic immunosuppression or a history of autoimmune disease excluded patients. V gene TRBV4-3 combines with J gene TRBJ2-4; D may be TRBD1 or TRBD2 (6 bases each). The TCR comes from an adult with an advanced solid tumor such as melanoma, head and neck, liver or kidney cancer. Sequenced here: CD4+ or CD8+ T cells sorted from blood, sampled in a trial of the OX40 agonist ivuxolimab. CDR3 residues: CASSQDSSGGGIQYF. Here the CDR3 DNA reads TGCGCCAGCAGCCAAGATTCGTCAGGAGGGGGCATTCAGTACTTC.